The sequence of this T cell receptor (beta chain) was determined in a study of CD8+ T cells in alopecia areata (dated by TCRdb to the late 2010s). As for the study more broadly: In both human patients and the C3H/HeJ mouse model, the study applied high-throughput TCRbeta sequencing to look at T cell clonal expansion in alopecia areata. Scalp clonality was compared among normal scalp (n=4), patchy alopecia areata scalp (n=8), and alopecia totalis/universalis scalp (n=8). RNA was extracted with the PAXgene miRNA kit for fixed scalp, the miRNeasy kit for PBMCs, and the RNeasy kit for mouse skin. Scalp tissue and sorted CD4+ and CD8+ peripheral blood T cells from patchy and totalis/universalis alopecia areata patients and from healthy controls were covered by human TCRbeta sequencing. TCRbeta CDR3 regions were amplified by immunoSEQ multiplex PCR with 35 Vbeta forward and 13 Jbeta reverse primers. The paper's findings and limits, for the study overall: Unlike mouse skin, where gammadelta T cells dominate, normal human skin contains resident alphabeta T cells that get sequenced too, which complicates analysis of the scalp TCR repertoire. TCR sequences shared between patients were less clear than in mice, possibly partly because of HLA diversity in the patient population. Lesional scalp, especially in alopecia totalis/universalis, showed higher clonality and more expanded CD8+ clones than normal scalp, suggesting antigenic drive.

Libraries came from the immunoSEQ multiplex PCR assay. RNA was extracted from all samples and reverse transcribed into cDNA, which served as template for TCR sequencing. First-strand cDNA was synthesized with SuperScript III using a 2:1 mix of oligo-dT and random hexamers. A synthetic immune receptor repertoire was used to gauge amplification bias, and whatever bias remained was removed computationally. The paper's data handling went like this. Raw reads were preprocessed to remove errors, and CDR3 was defined according to IMGT conventions as the region from the conserved cysteine to phenylalanine. Clonality was calculated as 1 minus Shannon entropy normalized by log2 of the number of productive unique TCRs. Whether each scalp clone was CD4 or CD8 was inferred by checking scalp TCRbeta sequences against the CD4 and CD8 repertoires from sorted blood. Not all clones reach the TCRdb copy of this immuneACCESS table, which keeps in-frame sequences only. Checked studies attribute under half of the gap to unresolved V genes and leave the rest unexplained. V and J calls and clone size follow that table, whereas D and trimming were derived from the DNA. This sample lists about 120,000 clones; about 60% were detected once. Around 3% of the sample rests with the top ten.

V is cut back by 6 bases and J by 2 bases, with 13 bases in the junction unmatched. For CDR1 and CDR2, the germline V gene lists SQVTM and ANQGSEA. The CDR3 contains 16 residues, cysteine and phenylalanine counted. Of all the DNA, just the CDR3 is kept, 48 bases in frame from base 1. A word on this clone: The antigen it recognizes is unknown. No quality values exist for individual bases; no much larger clone is one base distant.

PBMCs were isolated by density centrifugation and stained for CD3, CD4 and CD8, after which CD4+ and CD8+ T cells were sorted on a FACSAria. Scalp biopsies and blood samples were provided by unaffected controls. The sequence joins TRBV29-1 to TRBJ1-2; 9 bases in between match TRBD1. This sequence originates from a human donor in good health. Material for sequencing was CD4+ T cells sorted from blood. The DNA sequence is TGCAGCGTGAGGGGCCTAAGGGACAGGGACAACTATGGCTACACCTTC. Translated, this gives CSVRGLRDRDNYGYTF.